Listed below are T cell receptor beta chains from one sample, sequenced in a study of blood T cell repertoires in COVID-19. Libraries were prepared by immunoSEQ multiplex PCR; TCRdb keeps only in-frame clonotypes and omits some of them. The sample records over 300,000 clones, 85% being singletons. The sequenced sample consisted of peripheral blood. All receptors derive from a human donor in a cohort sampled during active COVID-19. The CDR3 runs from the conserved cysteine through the conserved F or W. The D gene is left open where the match is weak. For some rows the clone size is stated as once, few or many, or as a class when expanded; others skip it.

clone_size: NA; j_call: TRBJ2-2; d_call: NA; v_call: TRBV20-1; cdr3_nt: TGCAGTGCTCCCGGAGCCGGGGAGCTGTTTTTT; cdr3_aa: CSAPGAGELFF
clone_size: NA; j_call: TRBJ1-5; d_call: NA; v_call: TRBV4-1; cdr3_nt: TGCGCCAGCAGCCACGCGGGGAGCAATCAGCCCCAGCATTTT; cdr3_aa: CASSHAGSNQPQHF
clone_size: NA; j_call: TRBJ2-3; d_call: NA; v_call: TRBV25-1; cdr3_nt: TGTGCCAGCAGTGCACTAGGAAAATCGGGACTCAGCACAGATACGCAGTATTTT; cdr3_aa: CASSALGKSGLSTDTQYF
clone_size: many; j_call: TRBJ2-3; d_call: TRBD2; v_call: TRBV7-3; cdr3_nt: TGTGCCAGCAGCCGGACTAGCGGCACAGATACGCAGTATTTT; cdr3_aa: CASSRTSGTDTQYF
clone_size: NA; j_call: TRBJ1-2; d_call: NA; v_call: TRBV3-1/TRBV3-2; cdr3_nt: TGTGCCAGCAGCCCTGGGACACCCGCTAACTATGGCTACACCTTC; cdr3_aa: CASSPGTPANYGYTF
clone_size: NA; j_call: TRBJ1-2; d_call: TRBD1; v_call: TRBV18; cdr3_nt: TGTGCCAGCTCGCCCACAGGGGGTAGTAACTATGGCTACACCTTC; cdr3_aa: CASSPTGGSNYGYTF
clone_size: NA; j_call: TRBJ1-2; d_call: NA; v_call: TRBV19; cdr3_nt: TGTGCCAGTAGTATGACTACCTTAAACTATGGCTACACCTTC; cdr3_aa: CASSMTTLNYGYTF
clone_size: NA; j_call: TRBJ2-1; d_call: NA; v_call: TRBV19; cdr3_nt: TGTGCCAGTAGTTTGGGGATGGGGGCCCACAATGAGCAGTTCTTC; cdr3_aa: CASSLGMGAHNEQFF
clone_size: NA; j_call: TRBJ2-3; d_call: NA; v_call: TRBV19; cdr3_nt: TGTGCCACTAGAAACACCCAGGGCTTGTTAGGATTGGCGCAGTATTTT; cdr3_aa: CATRNTQGLLGLAQYF
clone_size: NA; j_call: TRBJ1-2; d_call: TRBD1; v_call: TRBV5-1; cdr3_nt: TGCGCCAGCAGCTTGGGGGGGACAGGAGTTAATTATGGCTACACCTTC; cdr3_aa: CASSLGGTGVNYGYTF
clone_size: NA; j_call: TRBJ1-1; d_call: NA; v_call: TRBV29-1; cdr3_nt: TGCAGCGTTGACGGGGTGACGGGCACTGAAGCTTTCTTT; cdr3_aa: CSVDGVTGTEAFF
clone_size: NA; j_call: TRBJ2-5; d_call: NA; v_call: TRBV11-3; cdr3_nt: TGTGCCAGCAGCTTAGGAAGGGCGGGGACCCAGTACTTC; cdr3_aa: CASSLGRAGTQYF
clone_size: NA; j_call: TRBJ2-4; d_call: NA; v_call: TRBV5-5; cdr3_nt: TGTGCCAGCAGCTTTGCGGGGGCCGACATTCAGTACTTC; cdr3_aa: CASSFAGADIQYF
clone_size: NA; j_call: TRBJ2-3; d_call: TRBD2; v_call: TRBV5-4; cdr3_nt: TGTGCCAGCAGCTTCAGCGGGGGCGTCACAGATACGCAGTATTTT; cdr3_aa: CASSFSGGVTDTQYF
clone_size: NA; j_call: TRBJ1-5; d_call: TRBD1; v_call: TRBV5-1; cdr3_nt: TGCGCCAGCAGCCCAACCGGGACAGGGGATAGCAATCAGCCCCAGCATTTT; cdr3_aa: CASSPTGTGDSNQPQHF
clone_size: few; j_call: TRBJ2-7; d_call: NA; v_call: TRBV11-2; cdr3_nt: TGTGCCAGCAGCAGAGGACCGGGAGAAATCTACGAGCAGTACTTC; cdr3_aa: CASSRGPGEIYEQYF
clone_size: NA; j_call: TRBJ1-3; d_call: TRBD1; v_call: TRBV7-3; cdr3_nt: TGTGCCAGCAGCCTAGGAGGGACAGGGGGGAACACCATATATTTT; cdr3_aa: CASSLGGTGGNTIYF
clone_size: NA; j_call: TRBJ2-7; d_call: TRBD1; v_call: TRBV10-2; cdr3_nt: TGCGCCAGCAGACTTCAGGGGGCTAGCTCCTACGAGCAGTACTTC; cdr3_aa: CASRLQGASSYEQYF
clone_size: once; j_call: TRBJ1-2; d_call: NA; v_call: TRBV10-3; cdr3_nt: TGTGCCATCAGTGAGAGGGGACTTTATGGCTACACCTTC; cdr3_aa: CAISERGLYGYTF
clone_size: NA; j_call: TRBJ1-1; d_call: NA; v_call: TRBV19; cdr3_nt: TGTGCCAGTAGTCTCCAGGGCGCTGAAGCTTTCTTT; cdr3_aa: CASSLQGAEAFF
clone_size: NA; j_call: TRBJ1-1; d_call: TRBD1; v_call: TRBV4-1; cdr3_nt: TGCGCCAGCAGACCCGGGACAGGGTTCTCTGAAGCTTTCTTT; cdr3_aa: CASRPGTGFSEAFF
clone_size: NA; j_call: TRBJ2-4; d_call: TRBD1; v_call: TRBV5-4; cdr3_nt: TGTGCCAGCAGCTTGGAGGGACAGGGTAGGGTCAAAAACATTCAGTACTTC; cdr3_aa: CASSLEGQGRVKNIQYF
clone_size: once; j_call: TRBJ2-3; d_call: TRBD2; v_call: TRBV11-1; cdr3_nt: TGTGCCAGCAGCTTATGGGCTAGCGGGAGCACAGATACGCAGTATTTT; cdr3_aa: CASSLWASGSTDTQYF
clone_size: once; j_call: TRBJ1-2; d_call: NA; v_call: TRBV11-2; cdr3_nt: TGTGCCAGCAGCCCCACCCCGGGTGCGAACTATGGCTACACCTTC; cdr3_aa: CASSPTPGANYGYTF
clone_size: NA; j_call: TRBJ1-2; d_call: TRBD1; v_call: TRBV5-4; cdr3_nt: TGTGCCAGCAGCTTGGGGGGAACAGGGGGTGCGAAAGGCTACACCTTC; cdr3_aa: CASSLGGTGGAKGYTF
clone_size: NA; j_call: TRBJ1-1; d_call: NA; v_call: TRBV27; cdr3_nt: TGTGCCAGCAGTATTGACATATTTACTGAAGCTTTCTTT; cdr3_aa: CASSIDIFTEAFF
clone_size: NA; j_call: TRBJ1-4; d_call: TRBD1; v_call: TRBV13; cdr3_nt: TGTGCCAGCAGCCTCTCAGGGGGAGATAATGAAAAACTGTTTTTT; cdr3_aa: CASSLSGGDNEKLFF
clone_size: NA; j_call: TRBJ2-5; d_call: TRBD2; v_call: TRBV5-5; cdr3_nt: TGTGCCAGCACCCTTGTTCCAGCGGGGAGCCAAGAGACCCAGTACTTC; cdr3_aa: CASTLVPAGSQETQYF
clone_size: NA; j_call: TRBJ1-3; d_call: NA; v_call: TRBV9; cdr3_nt: TGTGCCAGCAGCGTAGGCGTACCTCAGGGTCAGTTTGGAAACACCATATATTTT; cdr3_aa: CASSVGVPQGQFGNTIYF
clone_size: NA; j_call: TRBJ2-7; d_call: TRBD1; v_call: TRBV5-1; cdr3_nt: TGCGCCAGCATGCGGGACAGGGGTTACGAGCAGTACTTC; cdr3_aa: CASMRDRGYEQYF
clone_size: once; j_call: TRBJ1-2; d_call: NA; v_call: TRBV18; cdr3_nt: TGTGCCAGTAAAGTCGGGGGGACAACCAGCAGCTACACCTTC; cdr3_aa: CASKVGGTTSSYTF
clone_size: NA; j_call: TRBJ2-3; d_call: NA; v_call: TRBV7-2; cdr3_nt: TGTGCCAGCAGCGCCGGGGGTGCACAAGGTACGCAGTATTTT; cdr3_aa: CASSAGGAQGTQYF
clone_size: NA; j_call: TRBJ1-3; d_call: TRBD1; v_call: TRBV5-6; cdr3_nt: TGTGCCAGCAGTTACCGGGACAGGGCTGGAAACACCATATATTTT; cdr3_aa: CASSYRDRAGNTIYF
clone_size: NA; j_call: TRBJ1-5; d_call: NA; v_call: TRBV27; cdr3_nt: TGTGCCAGCAGCCCGAGCTTTTTTAGCAATCAGCCCCAGCATTTT; cdr3_aa: CASSPSFFSNQPQHF
clone_size: NA; j_call: TRBJ2-3; d_call: NA; v_call: TRBV9; cdr3_nt: TGTGCCAGCAAAGGCGGAGCCGGTACGCAGTATTTT; cdr3_aa: CASKGGAGTQYF
clone_size: NA; j_call: TRBJ1-5; d_call: NA; v_call: TRBV2; cdr3_nt: TGTGCCTGCAGTGGCCCCCAGGAAGCCCAGCATTTT; cdr3_aa: CACSGPQEAQHF
clone_size: NA; j_call: TRBJ1-3; d_call: NA; v_call: TRBV9; cdr3_nt: TGTGCCAGTACCGAAAGGGGTGCTGGAAACACCATATATTTT; cdr3_aa: CASTERGAGNTIYF
clone_size: NA; j_call: TRBJ1-4; d_call: NA; v_call: TRBV18; cdr3_nt: TGTGCCAGCTCCCAAGGACATCAGTCTGAAAAACTGTTTTTT; cdr3_aa: CASSQGHQSEKLFF
clone_size: NA; j_call: TRBJ2-1; d_call: NA; v_call: TRBV7-6; cdr3_nt: TGTGCCAGCAGCTTAGCGGCAGACAGCCCTGGCCACAATGAGCAGTTCTTC; cdr3_aa: CASSLAADSPGHNEQFF
clone_size: NA; j_call: TRBJ2-3; d_call: TRBD2; v_call: TRBV6-5; cdr3_nt: TGTGCCAGCAGTTTACTAGCGGGGGCTGGCACAGATACGCAGTATTTT; cdr3_aa: CASSLLAGAGTDTQYF
clone_size: NA; j_call: TRBJ1-1; d_call: TRBD1; v_call: TRBV19; cdr3_nt: TGTGCCAGTAGCGGACAGGAGACCCTGAACACTGAAGCTTTCTTT; cdr3_aa: CASSGQETLNTEAFF
clone_size: NA; j_call: TRBJ2-7; d_call: TRBD1; v_call: TRBV13; cdr3_nt: TGTGCCAGCAGCCCCGACAGGGGGCGCAACGAGCAGTACTTC; cdr3_aa: CASSPDRGRNEQYF
clone_size: NA; j_call: TRBJ1-2; d_call: TRBD1; v_call: TRBV3-1/TRBV3-2; cdr3_nt: TGTGCCAGCAGCCCACTCTCGGGACAGGGGGGGTATGGCTACACCTTC; cdr3_aa: CASSPLSGQGGYGYTF
clone_size: NA; j_call: TRBJ1-5; d_call: TRBD1; v_call: TRBV5-1; cdr3_nt: TGCGCCAGCAGCCCCGGACAGGGTGGCAATCAGCCCCAGCATTTT; cdr3_aa: CASSPGQGGNQPQHF
clone_size: NA; j_call: TRBJ1-6; d_call: NA; v_call: TRBV28; cdr3_nt: TGTGCCAGCGGGGGGAACTATAATTCACCCCTCCACTTT; cdr3_aa: CASGGNYNSPLHF
clone_size: NA; j_call: TRBJ2-3; d_call: TRBD1; v_call: TRBV14; cdr3_nt: TGTGCCAGCAGCCAAGGGTTTGGGGACAGAAGTCGAACAGATACGCAGTATTTT; cdr3_aa: CASSQGFGDRSRTDTQYF
clone_size: few; j_call: TRBJ1-2; d_call: TRBD1; v_call: TRBV7-6; cdr3_nt: TGTGCCAGCAGCGCATCCACCGGGACAGGGGGCGACTATGGCTACACCTTC; cdr3_aa: CASSASTGTGGDYGYTF
clone_size: NA; j_call: TRBJ2-3; d_call: NA; v_call: TRBV5-1; cdr3_nt: TGCGCCAGCAGTTTTGGTGGGGGGGCATCAGATACGCAGTATTTT; cdr3_aa: CASSFGGGASDTQYF
clone_size: NA; j_call: TRBJ1-2; d_call: TRBD1; v_call: TRBV30; cdr3_nt: TGTGCCTGGAGTATACAGGGGGAAAACTATGGCTACACCTTC; cdr3_aa: CAWSIQGENYGYTF
clone_size: NA; j_call: TRBJ1-1; d_call: TRBD1; v_call: TRBV19; cdr3_nt: TGTGCCAGTAGTCGACCCGGACAGGCAATGACTGAAGCTTTCTTT; cdr3_aa: CASSRPGQAMTEAFF